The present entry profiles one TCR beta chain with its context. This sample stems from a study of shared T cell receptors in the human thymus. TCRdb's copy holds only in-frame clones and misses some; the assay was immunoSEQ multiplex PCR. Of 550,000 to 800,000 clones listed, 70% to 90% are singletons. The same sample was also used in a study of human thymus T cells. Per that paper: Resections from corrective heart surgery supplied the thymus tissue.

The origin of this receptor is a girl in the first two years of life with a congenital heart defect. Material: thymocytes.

CDR3 loop: CASSSTGGSYNEQFF. The CDR3 DNA reads TGTGCCAGCAGTTCTACAGGGGGCTCCTACAATGAGCAGTTCTTC. The chain joins TRBV6-1 to TRBJ2-1; 8 nucleotides line up with TRBD1. The V and J ends lost 5 bases and 0 bases, in that order; junction bases with no gene match: 3. This CDR3 spans 15 amino acids. Germline CDR1 and CDR2: MNHNS and SASEGT.